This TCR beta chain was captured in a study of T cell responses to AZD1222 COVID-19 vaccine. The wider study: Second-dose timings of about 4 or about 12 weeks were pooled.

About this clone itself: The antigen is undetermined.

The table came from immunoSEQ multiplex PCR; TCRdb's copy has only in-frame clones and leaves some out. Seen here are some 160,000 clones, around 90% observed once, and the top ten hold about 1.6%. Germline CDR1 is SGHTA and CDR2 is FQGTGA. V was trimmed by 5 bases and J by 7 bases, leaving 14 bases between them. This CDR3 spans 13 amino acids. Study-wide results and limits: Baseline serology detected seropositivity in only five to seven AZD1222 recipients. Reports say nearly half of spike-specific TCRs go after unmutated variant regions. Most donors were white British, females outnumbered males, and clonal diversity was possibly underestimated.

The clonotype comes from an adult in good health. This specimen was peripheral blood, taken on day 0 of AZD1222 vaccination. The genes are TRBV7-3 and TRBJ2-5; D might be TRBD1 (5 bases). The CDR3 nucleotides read TGTGCCAGCAGCCTGGACACAGATGGGACCCAGTACTTC. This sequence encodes CASSLDTDGTQYF. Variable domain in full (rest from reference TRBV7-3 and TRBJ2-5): GAGVSQTPSNKVTEKGKYVELRCDPISGHTALYWYRQSLGQGPEFLIYFQGTGAADDSGLPNDRFFAVRPEGSVSTLKIQRTERGDSAVYLCASSLDTDGTQYFGPGTRLLVL.